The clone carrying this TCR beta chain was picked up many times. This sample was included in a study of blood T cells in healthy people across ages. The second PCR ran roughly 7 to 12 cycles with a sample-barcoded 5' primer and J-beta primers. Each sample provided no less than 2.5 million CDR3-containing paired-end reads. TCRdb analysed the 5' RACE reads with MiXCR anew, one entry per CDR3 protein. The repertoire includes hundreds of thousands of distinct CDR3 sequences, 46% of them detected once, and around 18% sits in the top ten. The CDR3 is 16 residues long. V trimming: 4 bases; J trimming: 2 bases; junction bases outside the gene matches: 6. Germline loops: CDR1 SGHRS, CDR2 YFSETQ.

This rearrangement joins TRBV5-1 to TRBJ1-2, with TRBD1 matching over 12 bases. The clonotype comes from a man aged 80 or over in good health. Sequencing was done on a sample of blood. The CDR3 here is CASSPGQGAGNYGYTF. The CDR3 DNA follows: TGCGCCAGCAGCCCGGGACAGGGGGCAGGAAACTATGGCTACACCTTC.